This TCR beta chain is drawn from a study of response to subunit inactivated influenza vaccine. The CDR3 consists of 14 residues. Germline CDR1 is GTSNPN and CDR2 is SVGIG (reference sequence). Trimming shortened V by 2 bases and J by 1 base, and 9 bases separated the two germline ends. TCRdb re-called the RT-PCR reads through MiXCR, storing one row per CDR3 protein. The table lists about 570,000 distinct CDR3 sequences, over 9% of them singletons. Findings and limits, study-wide: Only a handful of new T cells, the authors suggested, are recruited with each seasonal influenza vaccination.

This clonotype has a handful of counts. As yet, its antigen is unknown. The same sample was also studied in work on T cells expressing NK-cell markers. That paper notes: For TCR beta, cDNA was produced by 5'RACE template switching with UMIs. Sorted CD3+CD56+NKG2C+, CD3+CD56+NKG2C- and CD3+CD56-NKG2C+ T-cell subsets were beta-chain profiled.

This TCR was sampled from a man aged 50-60 years who received an inactivated influenza vaccine. The sample here was PBMCs from blood, taken on the day of vaccination. V is TRBV30 and J is TRBJ2-1; no reliable D call. The CDR3 DNA is TGTGCCTGGAGTATCGGGCTTTCCTACAATGAGCAGTTCTTC. As protein: CAWSIGLSYNEQFF.